What follows are 21 T cell receptor beta chains derived from one specimen sequenced in a study of OX40 agonist ivuxolimab in advanced cancers. Data came from immunoSEQ multiplex PCR; TCRdb stores just in-frame clones and leaves some out. This repertoire shows about 100,000 clones, approximately 90% found once; its top ten account for 0.95% to 1.5%. The sequencing here drew on CD4+ or CD8+ T cells sorted from blood, taken in a trial of the OX40 agonist ivuxolimab. The receptors here all came from an adult with an advanced solid tumor such as melanoma, head and neck, liver or kidney cancer.

This clone was counted once. This sequence joins TRBV6-6 and TRBJ2-2; D gene uncertain. The V end was cut by 8 bases, the J end by 0 bases, with 10 bases between. Germline V gene data show CDR1 as MNHNY and CDR2 as SVGAGI (reference sequence). The CDR3 has 14 amino acids. The CDR3 sequence: CASETRANTGELFF. CDR3 nucleotides: TGTGCCAGCGAGACAAGAGCGAACACCGGGGAGCTGTTTTTT.

The V and J genes are TRBV10-3 and TRBJ1-2; 9 nucleotides match TRBD1. Germline lookup yields CDR1 ENHRY and CDR2 SYGVKD. V shed 4 bases and J 14 bases; nucleotides not matched to a gene: 17. The CDR3 has 15 amino acids. CDR3 sequence: CAISASGTGKFPGTF. Here the CDR3 DNA reads TGTGCCATCAGTGCGTCCGGGACAGGGAAATTCCCAGGGACCTTC.

J is TRBJ1-4 and V is TRBV28; D ambiguous. The CDR3 is 15 amino acids. V was clipped by 1 base and J by 7 bases, with 13 bases between them. CDR1 and CDR2 from the germline V gene are MDHEN and SYDVKM. The CDR3 here is CASSLSGRLGEKLFF. The CDR3 nucleotides read TGTGCCAGCAGTTTATCGGGAAGGTTGGGTGAAAAACTGTTTTTT.

The chain links TRBV7-3 to TRBJ2-5; 11 nucleotides match TRBD2. V was pared by 1 base and J by 2 bases, with 0 bases of the junction left unmatched. This CDR3 comprises 15 residues. CDR1 and CDR2 from the germline V gene are SGHTA and FQGTGA. CDR3 loop: CASSLIAGGQETQYF. CDR3 nucleotides: TGTGCCAGCAGCTTAATAGCGGGAGGGCAAGAGACCCAGTACTTC. Full variable domain (outside the CDR3, taken from reference TRBV7-3 and TRBJ2-5): GAGVSQTPSNKVTEKGKYVELRCDPISGHTALYWYRQSLGQGPEFLIYFQGTGAADDSGLPNDRFFAVRPEGSVSTLKIQRTERGDSAVYLCASSLIAGGQETQYFGPGTRLLVL.

The chain joins TRBV5-1 to TRBJ2-7; perhaps TRBD2 as D (6 bases). V was trimmed by 3 bases and J by 5 bases, leaving 12 bases between them. The germline V gene has CDR1 SGHRS and CDR2 YFSETQ. The CDR3 loop spans 13 amino acids. CDR3 in DNA: TGCGCCAGCAGCTCGGCTTGGGGGGACGAGCAGTACTTC. Its protein is CASSSAWGDEQYF.

V usage is TRBV5-1 and J usage is TRBJ2-5; TRBD1 matches at 11 bases. V lost 3 bases and J lost 11; bases outside the gene matches: 12. The CDR3 sequence is 15 residues long. Germline CDR1 and CDR2: SGHRS and YFSETQ. CDR3 sequence reads: CASSYWDRGSREQYF. The DNA of the CDR3 is TGCGCCAGCAGCTATTGGGACAGGGGGTCGCGGGAGCAGTACTTC.

V and J are TRBV28 and TRBJ1-5, with D possibly being TRBD1 (6 bases). CDR3 length equals 15 residues. Germline loops: CDR1 MDHEN, CDR2 SYDVKM. V shed 5 bases and J shed 4 bases, with 15 bases lying between them. The CDR3 DNA follows: TGTGCCAGCAGTCCCATGGACAGAGCTAATCAGCCCCAGCATTTT. This translates into CASSPMDRANQPQHF.

The CDR3 nucleotides read TGTGCCAGCAGTTGGCCCGACTCCCGTCCTTGGGAAAAACTGTTTTTT. Translated: CASSWPDSRPWEKLFF. The chain recombines TRBV28 with TRBJ1-4, with D hard to call. Trimming took off 4 bases at V and 8 bases at J, with 20 bases between the two ends. Germline V gene lookup returns CDR1 MDHEN and CDR2 SYDVKM. CDR3 length equals 16 residues.

CDR3 bases: TGTGCCAGCAGTTTAAAGGGGCGAACCCTCGGGAACACTGAAGCTTTCTTT. Translated, it gives CASSLKGRTLGNTEAFF. The genes are TRBV27 and TRBJ1-1; maybe TRBD1 (5 bases). The CDR3 consists of 17 residues. Per the germline V gene, CDR1 is MNHEY and CDR2 is SMNVEV (reference sequence). Deletions cut 2 bases from V and 1 base from J, with 17 bases between.

This clone was seen once. The genes are TRBV19 and TRBJ1-4; tentative D call: TRBD1 (6 bases). The CDR3 is 14 amino acids. Germline assignment: CDR1 LNHDA and CDR2 SQIVND (reference sequence). Trimming removed 7 bases at V and 4 bases at J, with 13 bases between. DNA for the CDR3: TGTGCCAGTAATTACGGACAGCATAATGAAAAACTGTTTTTT. Its protein product is CASNYGQHNEKLFF.

V is TRBV28 and J is TRBJ1-4; possibly TRBD1 for D (6 bases). CDR1 and CDR2 from the germline V gene are MDHEN and SYDVKM. Deletions cut 4 bases from V and 11 bases from J, with 17 bases between. This CDR3 contains 14 residues. The CDR3 region has the DNA TGTGCCAGCAGTTCTGGTCAGGGGCCCAGGAAACTGTTTTTT. This gives the protein CASSSGQGPRKLFF.

The CDR3 loop is CASSLAPRDRAYEQYF. The DNA for the CDR3 is TGTGCCAGCAGCTTAGCGCCCCGGGACAGGGCTTACGAGCAGTACTTC. This rearrangement joins TRBV7-9 to TRBJ2-5, with TRBD1 matching over 9 bases. The closer fit of TRBJ2-7 to the DNA end suggests the J call may be wrong. The CDR3 length is 16 residues. The germline V gene encodes CDR1 SEHNR and CDR2 FQNEAQ (reference sequence).

The chain employs TRBV9 and TRBJ1-3, with D perhaps TRBD1 (6 bases). Trimming took 2 bases from V and 1 from J, leaving 16 bases between them. CDR1 and CDR2 from the germline V gene are SGDLS and YYNGEE. The CDR3 is made up of 17 amino acids. The CDR3 DNA is TGTGCCAGCAGCGTTTCAGGGGCAGGGCCATCTGGAAACACCATATATTTT. Translating it yields CASSVSGAGPSGNTIYF.

The chain joins TRBV7-2 to TRBJ1-2; D is perhaps TRBD1 (5 bases). Trimming took off 3 bases at V and 0 bases at J, with 14 bases between the two ends. Germline lookup yields CDR1 SGHTA and CDR2 FQGNSA. There are 16 residues in the CDR3. The CDR3 DNA reads TGTGCCAGCAGCTTGGACGTGGGACTCGCTAACTATGGCTACACCTTC. Translation: CASSLDVGLANYGYTF.

This chain connects TRBV5-4 to TRBJ2-3; TRBD2 agrees at 13 bases. After removal of 4 bases from V and 3 bases from J, the junction contained 8 bases not matched to a gene. CDR1 SGHNT and CDR2 YYREEE come from the germline V gene (reference sequence). The CDR3 runs to 17 residues. The CDR3, as DNA: TGTGCCAGCAGCCCACTAGCGGGAGGGCCTGGGACAGATACGCAGTATTTT. Translation: CASSPLAGGPGTDTQYF.

The table lists this clone with a count of one. V and J are TRBV19 and TRBJ2-7; 8 bases agree with TRBD2. CDR1 is LNHDA and CDR2 is SQIVND in the germline V gene (reference sequence). CDR3 length: 15 amino acids. With 7 bases clipped from V and 1 base from J, the junction kept 9 bases outside the gene matches. The DNA of the CDR3 is TGTGCCAGTACCAATAGGGCTAGCGGGTCCTACGAGCAGTACTTC. Residues: CASTNRASGSYEQYF.

The chain couples TRBV5-1 to TRBJ1-1; 7 bases agree with TRBD1. The V segment lost 5 bases and the J segment 3 bases; nucleotides outside the gene matches: 7. CDR3 length: 14 amino acids. Germline V gene sequence: CDR1 SGHRS, CDR2 YFSETQ. CDR3 residues: CASSRDTGDTEAFF. Here the CDR3 DNA reads TGCGCCAGCAGTAGGGACACAGGGGACACTGAAGCTTTCTTT.

The rearrangement joins TRBV6-5 to TRBJ2-7; the match to TRBD2 covers 10 bases. The CDR3 consists of 15 residues. Losses at the gene ends were 5 bases for V and 2 bases for J; bases not matched to a gene: 6. CDR1 MNHEY and CDR2 SVGAGI come from the germline V gene. The CDR3 loop is CASSGRTSGPYEQYF. CDR3 DNA sequence: TGTGCCAGCAGTGGTCGGACTAGCGGTCCCTACGAGCAGTACTTC.

This clone appeared once. At one end the junction does not follow the germline gene, possibly because of a read error. The gene calls are TRBV19 and TRBJ2-2, with a possible D match to TRBD2 (6 bases). Germline loops: CDR1 LNHDA, CDR2 SQIVND (reference sequence). The CDR3 contains 17 residues. Here the CDR3 reads CASANIPGLWNSGELFF. In nucleotides, the CDR3 is TGTGCCAGTGCCAATATCCCGGGACTCTGGAACTCCGGGGAGCTGTTTTTT.

The chain combines TRBV28 with TRBJ2-7, with D uncertain. From germline, CDR1 is MDHEN and CDR2 SYDVKM. The CDR3 covers 13 residues. The ends were cut back, 3 bases at V and 2 bases at J, with 8 bases in the middle. CDR3 amino acids: CASSFLAAYEQYF. CDR3 nucleotide sequence: TGTGCCAGCAGTTTTTTGGCGGCCTACGAGCAGTACTTC. The variable domain in full, with the rest retrieved from reference TRBV28 and TRBJ2-7, is DVKVTQSSRYLVKRTGEKVFLECVQDMDHENMFWYRQDPGLGLRLIYFSYDVKMKEKGDIPEGYSVSREKKERFSLILESASTNQTSMYLCASSFLAAYEQYFGPGTRLTVT.

The rearrangement joins TRBV30 to TRBJ2-1; D gene uncertain. This CDR3 contains 10 residues. CDR1 and CDR2 (germline): GTSNPN, SVGIG (reference sequence). V lost 5 bases to trimming and J lost 10 bases, with 9 bases between them. CDR3 DNA sequence: TGTGCCTGGGGTTATCGGGAGCAGTTCTTC. This sequence encodes CAWGYREQFF.